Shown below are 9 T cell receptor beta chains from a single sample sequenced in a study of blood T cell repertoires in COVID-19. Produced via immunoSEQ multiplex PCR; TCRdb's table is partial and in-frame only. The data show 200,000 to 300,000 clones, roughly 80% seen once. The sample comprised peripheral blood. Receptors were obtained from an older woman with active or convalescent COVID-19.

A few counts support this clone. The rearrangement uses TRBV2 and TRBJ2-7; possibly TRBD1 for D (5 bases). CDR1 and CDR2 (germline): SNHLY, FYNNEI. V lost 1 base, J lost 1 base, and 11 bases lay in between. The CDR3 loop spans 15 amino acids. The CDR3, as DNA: TGTGCCAGCAGTGAAGACAGGCAGTCTTCCTACGAGCAGTACGTC. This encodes CASSEDRQSSYEQYV.

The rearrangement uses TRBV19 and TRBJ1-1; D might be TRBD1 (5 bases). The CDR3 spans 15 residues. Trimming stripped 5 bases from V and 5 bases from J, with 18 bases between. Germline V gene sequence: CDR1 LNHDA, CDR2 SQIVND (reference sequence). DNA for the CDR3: TGTGCCAGTAGTTTGGGCGGGGCCCCGCGGACTGAAGCTTTCTTT. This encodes CASSLGGAPRTEAFF.

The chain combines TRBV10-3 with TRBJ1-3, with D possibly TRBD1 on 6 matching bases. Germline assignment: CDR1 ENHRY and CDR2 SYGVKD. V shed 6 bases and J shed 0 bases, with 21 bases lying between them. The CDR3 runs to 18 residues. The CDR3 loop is CAISPGHRRPSSGNTIYF. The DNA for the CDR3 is TGTGCCATCAGCCCGGGACACCGAAGACCTAGCTCTGGAAACACCATATATTTT.

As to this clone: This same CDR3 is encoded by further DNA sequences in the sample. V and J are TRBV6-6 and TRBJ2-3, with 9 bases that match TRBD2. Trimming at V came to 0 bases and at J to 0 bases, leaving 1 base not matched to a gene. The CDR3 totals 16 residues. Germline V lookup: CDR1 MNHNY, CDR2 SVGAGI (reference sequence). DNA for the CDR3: TGTGCCAGCAGTTACTCAACTAGCGGGAGCACAGATACGCAGTATTTT. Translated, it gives CASSYSTSGSTDTQYF.

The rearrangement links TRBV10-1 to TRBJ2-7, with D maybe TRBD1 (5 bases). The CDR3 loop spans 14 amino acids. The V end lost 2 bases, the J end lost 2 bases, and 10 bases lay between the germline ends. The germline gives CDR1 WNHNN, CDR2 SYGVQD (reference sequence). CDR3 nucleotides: TGCGCCAGCAGTGAGGTCCGGACACCCTACGAGCAGTACTTC. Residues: CASSEVRTPYEQYF.

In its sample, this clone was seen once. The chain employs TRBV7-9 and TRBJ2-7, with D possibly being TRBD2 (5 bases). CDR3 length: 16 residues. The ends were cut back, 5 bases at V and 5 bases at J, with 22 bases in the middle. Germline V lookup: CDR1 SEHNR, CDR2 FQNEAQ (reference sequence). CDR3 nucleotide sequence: TGTGCCAGCAGCCCAGGAGTTGGACTGAGGACCGACGAGCAGTACTTC. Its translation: CASSPGVGLRTDEQYF.

The DNA of the CDR3 is TGTGCCAGCAGCCGACAGGGGTCCTATGGCTACACCTTC. It is translated as CASSRQGSYGYTF. The chain is built from TRBV9 and TRBJ1-2, with 8 bases identical to TRBD1. The length of the CDR3 is 13 residues. Looked up from germline, CDR1 is SGDLS and CDR2 is YYNGEE. The V segment lost 4 bases and the J segment 4 bases; nucleotides outside the gene matches: 3.

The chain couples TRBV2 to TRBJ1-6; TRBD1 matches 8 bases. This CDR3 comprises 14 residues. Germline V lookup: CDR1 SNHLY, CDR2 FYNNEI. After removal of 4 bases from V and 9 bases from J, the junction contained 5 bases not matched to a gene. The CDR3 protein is CASSGGRGLSPLHF. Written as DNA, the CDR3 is TGTGCCAGCAGTGGAGGCAGGGGGCTTTCACCCCTCCACTTT. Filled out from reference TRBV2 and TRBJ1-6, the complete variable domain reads EPEVTQTPSHQVTQMGQEVILRCVPISNHLYFYWYRQILGQKVEFLVSFYNNEISEKSEIFDDQFSVERPDGSNFTLKIRSTKLEDSAMYFCASSGGRGLSPLHFGNGTRLTVT.

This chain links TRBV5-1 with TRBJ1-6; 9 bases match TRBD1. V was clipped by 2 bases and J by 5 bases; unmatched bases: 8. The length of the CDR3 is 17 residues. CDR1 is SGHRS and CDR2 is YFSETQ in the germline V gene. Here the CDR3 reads CASSLSGTGSDNSPLHF. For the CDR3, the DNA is TGCGCCAGCAGCTTATCCGGGACAGGGTCAGATAATTCACCCCTCCACTTT.